These 17 T cell receptor beta chains were sequenced from one sample in a study of blood T cell repertoires in COVID-19. Repertoires were generated with immunoSEQ multiplex PCR, while TCRdb's copy carries only in-frame clones and drops some. The profile shows under 200,000 clones, about 90% of them singletons. Sequenced input: peripheral blood. All receptors come from a woman aged 55-75 years with COVID-19, enrolled during active disease.

This clone was observed a single time. The CDR3: CATSEVAGRRETQYF. The DNA for the CDR3 is TGTGCCACCAGTGAAGTAGCGGGGAGGAGGGAGACCCAGTACTTC. This sequence joins TRBV24-1 and TRBJ2-5; 8 bases map to TRBD2. This CDR3 spans 15 amino acids. The V segment lost 4 bases and the J segment 5 bases; nucleotides outside the gene matches: 8. The germline V gene encodes CDR1 KGHDR and CDR2 SFDVKD.

The chain has TRBV5-1 and TRBJ2-7; 9 nucleotides match TRBD1. This CDR3 spans 14 amino acids. The V segment lost 3 bases and the J segment 6 bases; nucleotides outside the gene matches: 7. CDR1 is SGHRS, CDR2 YFSETQ, per germline. CDR3 protein: CASSSDRGVGEQYF. The CDR3 DNA is TGCGCCAGCAGCTCGGACAGGGGAGTGGGCGAGCAGTACTTC.

This clone has only one observation. The V call is TRBV24-1, the J call TRBJ2-3; 7 nucleotides line up with TRBD1. The germline V gene has CDR1 KGHDR and CDR2 SFDVKD. This CDR3 contains 18 residues. V shed 0 bases and J 0 bases; nucleotides not matched to a gene: 8. The CDR3 bases are TGTGCCACCAGTGATTTGCAGGAGAGACAGGGAAGCACAGATACGCAGTATTTT. Translation: CATSDLQERQGSTDTQYF.

The chain couples TRBV29-1 to TRBJ1-5; 7 bases map to TRBD1. Germline V lookup: CDR1 SQVTM, CDR2 ANQGSEA. The CDR3 runs to 14 residues. With 4 bases clipped from V and 2 bases from J, the junction kept 5 bases outside the gene matches. CDR3 loop: CSVATGVGNQPQHF. Here the CDR3 DNA reads TGCAGCGTTGCTACAGGGGTCGGCAATCAGCCCCAGCATTTT. The entire variable domain, with the rest obtained from reference TRBV29-1 and TRBJ1-5, is as follows: SAVISQKPSRDICQRGTSLTIQCQVDSQVTMMFWYRQQPGQSLTLIATANQGSEATYESGFVIDKFPISRPNLTFSTLTVSNMSPEDSSIYLCSVATGVGNQPQHFGDGTRLSIL.

DNA of the CDR3: TGTGCCAGCAGCCAAACAGGGGGCGCCTATGGCTACACCTTC. Translated: CASSQTGGAYGYTF. The gene calls are TRBV3-1 (or the pseudogene TRBV3-2) and TRBJ1-2; 9 nucleotides line up with TRBD1. With 2 bases clipped from V and 4 bases from J, the junction kept 2 bases outside the gene matches. This CDR3 is 14 amino acids long. The germline V gene encodes CDR1 LGHDT and CDR2 YNNKEL (reference sequence).

V gene TRBV6-5 combines with J gene TRBJ1-4; D unclear. CDR1 is MNHEY and CDR2 is SVGAGI in the germline V gene. Trimming stripped 8 bases from V and 6 bases from J, with 13 bases between. This CDR3 is 13 amino acids long. The CDR3 here is CASSRAGHEKLFF. CDR3 sequence (DNA): TGTGCCAGCTCTAGGGCGGGCCATGAAAAACTGTTTTTT.

This clone has just one count. The rearrangement links TRBV13 to TRBJ2-1; 9 bases are shared with TRBD2. CDR3 size: 19 residues. The junction had 17 bases not matched to a gene; V was cut back by 7 bases and J by 1 base. The germline V gene has CDR1 PRHDT and CDR2 FYEKMQ (reference sequence). As DNA, the CDR3 is TGTGCCAGCACCCCGGCGGGTAGCGGGAGAGTCGGGTCCTACAATGAGCAGTTCTTC. Translated, it gives CASTPAGSGRVGSYNEQFF.

V and J are TRBV12-2 and TRBJ2-7; TRBD1 reflects the table's D call only, with no check against the DNA. TRBV12-2 is a listed pseudogene. The CDR3 covers 17 residues. CDR3 sequence: CASRLTGASGYSYEQYF. CDR3 coding DNA: TGTGCAAGTCGCTTAACGGGCGCGTCAGGGTACAGCTACGAGCAGTACTTC.

This sequence joins TRBV7-3 and TRBJ2-1; maybe TRBD2 (6 bases). Looked up from germline, CDR1 is SGHTA and CDR2 is FQGTGA. Deletions cut 0 bases from V and 0 bases from J, with 15 bases between. CDR3 length equals 18 residues. Here the CDR3 DNA reads TGTGCCAGCAGCTTAACCGGACGGGGGTTAGGCTCCTACAATGAGCAGTTCTTC. This translates into CASSLTGRGLGSYNEQFF.

The chain couples TRBV3-1 (or the pseudogene TRBV3-2) to TRBJ2-1; weak D call: TRBD1 (5 bases). The CDR3 spans 14 residues. V lost 0 bases and J 9 bases, leaving 12 bases between the germline ends. CDR1 is LGHDT, CDR2 YNNKEL, per germline (reference sequence). The DNA for the CDR3 is TGTGCCAGCAGCCAAGATCACCAGGGCTGTGAGCAGTTCTTC. It translates to CASSQDHQGCEQFF.

The V and J genes are TRBV7-2 and TRBJ2-1, with 11 bases matching TRBD2. V gave up 5 bases and J gave up 6 bases; unmatched junction bases: 9. The germline CDR1 and CDR2 sequences are SGHTA and FQGNSA. CDR3 size: 16 residues. CDR3: CASSPQLAGAGNEQFF. CDR3 DNA sequence: TGTGCCAGCAGCCCCCAACTAGCGGGGGCCGGCAATGAGCAGTTCTTC.

The chain recombines TRBV30 with TRBJ2-5; possibly TRBD1 for D (6 bases). CDR1 GTSNPN and CDR2 SVGIG come from the germline V gene (reference sequence). The CDR3 extends over 15 amino acids. V was clipped by 1 base and J by 4 bases, with 16 bases between them. The CDR3 protein is CAWSEGTGLGETQYF. The DNA for the CDR3 is TGTGCCTGGAGTGAGGGCACAGGGCTGGGAGAGACCCAGTACTTC.

V and J are TRBV10-1 and TRBJ2-7, with 8 nucleotides matching TRBD1. The ends lost 5 bases at V and 4 bases at J; junction bases unmatched: 16. CDR1 is WNHNN, CDR2 SYGVQD, per germline (reference sequence). The CDR3 extends over 17 amino acids. For the CDR3, the DNA is TGCGCCAGCAGTCGAATCGAACCAGGGGGCAGGGGATACGAGCAGTACTTC. Its protein product is CASSRIEPGGRGYEQYF.

The chain uses TRBV6-2 or TRBV6-3 and TRBJ2-7; 7 bases agree with TRBD1. The J segment lost 3 bases and the V segment lost 1 base, leaving 6 bases of the junction unmatched. CDR3 length: 15 amino acids. Germline CDR1 reads MNHEY; CDR2 reads SVGEGT. The CDR3 loop reads CASSYLKGQIYEQYF. DNA for the CDR3: TGTGCCAGCAGTTACTTGAAGGGACAGATCTACGAGCAGTACTTC.

The V and J genes are TRBV9 and TRBJ1-2; TRBD1 is a possible D gene (5 bases). This CDR3 comprises 12 residues. CDR1 is SGDLS, CDR2 YYNGEE, per germline. V dropped 4 bases and J dropped 4 bases, with 8 bases sitting between them. Here the CDR3 reads CASSRDSYGYTF. CDR3 sequence (DNA): TGTGCCAGCAGCCGAGACAGCTATGGCTACACCTTC.

The V gene is TRBV7-9, the J gene TRBJ2-6; D perhaps matches TRBD2 (5 bases). Between the trimmed V and J ends, which lost 5 bases and 0 bases, there was a span of 11 bases. This CDR3 contains 16 residues. Germline lookup yields CDR1 SEHNR and CDR2 FQNEAQ (reference sequence). The CDR3 DNA sequence: TGTGCCAGCAGCCGGGATACTAACTCTGGGGCCAACGTCCTGACTTTC. Translation: CASSRDTNSGANVLTF.

The chain employs TRBV5-1 and TRBJ2-1; 9 nucleotides match TRBD1. V was pared by 3 bases and J by 8 bases, with 6 bases of the junction left unmatched. Germline CDR1 SGHRS, CDR2 YFSETQ. CDR3 length: 14 residues. The CDR3 bases are TGCGCCAGCAGCTACGGACAGGGGCCGCATGAGCAGTTCTTC. Translation: CASSYGQGPHEQFF.